This T cell receptor beta chain appears in the sequencing data of a study of blood T cells in healthy people across ages. Whole-study context: Template switching captured about one barcoded beta molecule per two T cells.

With 2 bases removed from V and 1 base from J, the gap between germline ends came to 8 bases. There are 14 residues in the CDR3. Looked up from germline, CDR1 is LGHDT and CDR2 is YNNKEL (reference sequence). Peripheral blood samples of roughly 9.8 milliliters were drawn from each donor. Each sample used at least 6 million PBMCs. Combining a sample-barcoded 5' primer with a J-beta primer mix, a second PCR ran for roughly 7 to 12 cycles. Sequencing yielded, for each sample, at least 2.5 million paired-end reads carrying CDR3. TCRdb reanalysed the 5' RACE reads using MiXCR and keeps one entry per CDR3 protein. The sample shows about 620,000 distinct CDR3 sequences, roughly half of them seen only once.

The chain uses TRBV3-1 and TRBJ1-1; D may be TRBD1 (5 bases). The origin of this receptor is a woman of 80 years or more in good health. The material sequenced was blood. CDR3 bases: TGTGCCAGCAGCCAAATTGGACAGAACACTGAAGCTTTCTTT. Protein: CASSQIGQNTEAFF.